This TCR beta chain was captured in a study of T cell responses to AZD1222 COVID-19 vaccine. Broader study findings: Increases in Spike-specific TCR breadth and depth were seen after two AZD1222 doses.

Concerning this clone: Its antigen is currently unknown.

Assay: immunoSEQ multiplex PCR; the TCRdb copy retains only in-frame clones and omits some. The table has 98,000 or so clones, about 82% seen once. The CDR3 is made up of 13 amino acids. Per germline, CDR1 SGHTA and CDR2 FQGTGA. The ends were cut back, 2 bases at V and 5 bases at J, with 9 bases in the middle. The source was peripheral blood, collected on day 0 of AZD1222 vaccination. This clonotype was obtained from an adult in good health. This chain links TRBV7-3 with TRBJ1-1; D is unresolved. The DNA of the CDR3 is TGTGCCAGCAGCTTATCGGATCAGACTGAAGCTTTCTTT. It is translated as CASSLSDQTEAFF.